The TCR beta chain under discussion was sequenced for a study of blood T cells in healthy people across ages. With a J-beta primer mix and a sample-barcoded 5' primer, a second PCR ran roughly 6 to 11 cycles. TCRdb itself ran the 5' RACE reads through MiXCR, one entry per CDR3 protein. This sample has roughly 800,000 distinct CDR3 sequences, with roughly 50% found just once. The V gene's germline CDR1 is SGHTA and CDR2 FQGTGA. The CDR3 is 15 residues long. Losses at the gene ends were 2 bases for V and 2 bases for J; bases not matched to a gene: 4. The clonotype originates from a man younger than 45 in good health. J is TRBJ2-3 and V is TRBV7-3; TRBD2 matches at 7 bases. The material sequenced was blood. This chain's CDR3 is CASSLGREATDTQYF. CDR3 nucleotide sequence: TGTGCCAGCAGCTTAGGTCGGGAGGCCACAGATACGCAGTATTTT.